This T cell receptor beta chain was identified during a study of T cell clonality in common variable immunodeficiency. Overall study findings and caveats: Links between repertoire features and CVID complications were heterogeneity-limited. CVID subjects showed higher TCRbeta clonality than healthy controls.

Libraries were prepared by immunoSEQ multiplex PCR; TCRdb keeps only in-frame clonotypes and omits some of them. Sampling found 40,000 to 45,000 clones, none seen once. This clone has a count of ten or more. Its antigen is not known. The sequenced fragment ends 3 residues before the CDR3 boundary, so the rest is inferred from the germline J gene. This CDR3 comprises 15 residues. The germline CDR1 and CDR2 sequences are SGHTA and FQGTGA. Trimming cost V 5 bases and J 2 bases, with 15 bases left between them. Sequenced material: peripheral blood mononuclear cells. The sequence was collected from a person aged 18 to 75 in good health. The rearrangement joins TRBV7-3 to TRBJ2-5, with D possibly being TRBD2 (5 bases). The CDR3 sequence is CASSPTGSEQETQYF. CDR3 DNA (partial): TGTGCCAGCAGCCCTACGGGTAGCGAGCAAGAGACC. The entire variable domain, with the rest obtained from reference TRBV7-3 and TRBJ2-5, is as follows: GAGVSQTPSNKVTEKGKYVELRCDPISGHTALYWYRQSLGQGPEFLIYFQGTGAADDSGLPNDRFFAVRPEGSVSTLKIQRTERGDSAVYLCASSPTGSEQETQYFGPGTRLLVL.